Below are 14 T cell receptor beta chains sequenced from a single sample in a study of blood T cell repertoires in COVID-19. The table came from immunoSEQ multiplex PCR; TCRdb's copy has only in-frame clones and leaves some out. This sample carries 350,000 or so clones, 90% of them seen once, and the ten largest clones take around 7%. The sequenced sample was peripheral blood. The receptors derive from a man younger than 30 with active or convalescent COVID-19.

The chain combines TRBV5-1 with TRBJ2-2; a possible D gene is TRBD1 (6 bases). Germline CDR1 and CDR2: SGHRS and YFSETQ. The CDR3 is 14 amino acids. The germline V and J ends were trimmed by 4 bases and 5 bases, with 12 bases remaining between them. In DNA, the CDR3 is TGCGCCAGCAGCACCCCCAGGGGTACCGGGGAGCTGTTTTTT. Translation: CASSTPRGTGELFF. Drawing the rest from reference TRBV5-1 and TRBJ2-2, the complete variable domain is KAGVTQTPRYLIKTRGQQVTLSCSPISGHRSVSWYQQTPGQGLQFLFEYFSETQRNKGNFPGRFSGRQFSNSRSEMNVSTLELGDSALYLCASSTPRGTGELFFGEGSRLTVL.

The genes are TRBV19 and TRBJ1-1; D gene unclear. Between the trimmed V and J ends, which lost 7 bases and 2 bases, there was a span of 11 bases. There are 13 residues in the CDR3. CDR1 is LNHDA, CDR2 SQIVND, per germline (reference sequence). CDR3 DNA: TGTGCCAGTACGGTCGGGGTTAACACTGAAGCTTTCTTT. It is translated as CASTVGVNTEAFF.

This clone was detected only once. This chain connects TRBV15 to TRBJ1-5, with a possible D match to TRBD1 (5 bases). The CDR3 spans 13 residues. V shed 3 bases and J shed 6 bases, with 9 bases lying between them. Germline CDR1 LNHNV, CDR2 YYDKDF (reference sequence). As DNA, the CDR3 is TGTGCCACCAGCAGGGGGGGAACTCAGCCCCAGCATTTT. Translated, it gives CATSRGGTQPQHF.

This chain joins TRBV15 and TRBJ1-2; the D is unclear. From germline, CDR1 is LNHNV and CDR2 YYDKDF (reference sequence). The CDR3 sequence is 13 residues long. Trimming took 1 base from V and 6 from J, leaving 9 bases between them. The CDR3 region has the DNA TGTGCCACCAGCAGAGTTGGGCCTGATGGCTACACCTTC. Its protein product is CATSRVGPDGYTF.

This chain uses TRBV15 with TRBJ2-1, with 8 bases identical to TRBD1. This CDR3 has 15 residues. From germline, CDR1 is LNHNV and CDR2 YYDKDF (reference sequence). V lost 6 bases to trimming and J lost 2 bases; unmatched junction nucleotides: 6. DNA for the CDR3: TGTGCCACCAGAGTGGGGACAGGAACCTACAATGAGCAGTTCTTC. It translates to CATRVGTGTYNEQFF.

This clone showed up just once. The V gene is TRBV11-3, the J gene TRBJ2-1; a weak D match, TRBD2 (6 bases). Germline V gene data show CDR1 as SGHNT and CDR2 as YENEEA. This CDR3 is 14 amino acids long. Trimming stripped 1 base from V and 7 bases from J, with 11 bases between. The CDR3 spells CASSLGLEGNEQFF. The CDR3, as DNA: TGTGCCAGCAGCTTAGGACTAGAGGGGAATGAGCAGTTCTTC.

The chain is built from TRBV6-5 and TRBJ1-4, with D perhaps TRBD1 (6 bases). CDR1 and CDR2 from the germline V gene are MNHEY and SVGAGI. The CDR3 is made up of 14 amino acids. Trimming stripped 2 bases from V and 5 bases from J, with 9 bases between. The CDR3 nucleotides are TGTGCCAGCAGTTACCTAGGACAGAATGAAAAACTGTTTTTT. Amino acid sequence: CASSYLGQNEKLFF.

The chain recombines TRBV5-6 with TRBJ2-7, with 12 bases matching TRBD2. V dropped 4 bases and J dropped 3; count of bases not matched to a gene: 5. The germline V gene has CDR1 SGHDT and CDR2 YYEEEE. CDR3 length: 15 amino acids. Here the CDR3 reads CASSPMTSGGYEQYF. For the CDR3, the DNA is TGTGCCAGCAGCCCTATGACTAGCGGGGGCTACGAGCAGTACTTC.

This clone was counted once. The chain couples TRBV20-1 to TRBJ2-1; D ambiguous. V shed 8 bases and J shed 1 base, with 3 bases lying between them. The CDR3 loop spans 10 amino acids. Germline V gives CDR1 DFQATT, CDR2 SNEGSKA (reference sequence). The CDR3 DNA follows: TGCAGTCAGTCCTACAATGAGCAGTTCTTC. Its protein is CSQSYNEQFF.

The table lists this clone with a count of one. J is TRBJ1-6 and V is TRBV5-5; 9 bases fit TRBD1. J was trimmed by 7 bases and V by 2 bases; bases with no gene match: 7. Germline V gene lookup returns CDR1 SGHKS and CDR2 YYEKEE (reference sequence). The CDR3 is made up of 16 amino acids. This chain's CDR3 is CASSFWNRGRNSPLHF. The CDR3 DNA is TGTGCCAGCAGCTTTTGGAACAGGGGGCGGAATTCACCCCTCCACTTT.

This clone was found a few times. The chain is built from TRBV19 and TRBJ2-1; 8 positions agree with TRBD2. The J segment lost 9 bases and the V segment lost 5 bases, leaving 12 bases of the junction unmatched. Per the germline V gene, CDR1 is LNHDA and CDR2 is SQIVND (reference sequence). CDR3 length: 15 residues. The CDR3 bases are TGTGCCAGTAGTGCGGCGGGAGCGGGGGCCGGTGAGCAGTTCTTC. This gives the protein CASSAAGAGAGEQFF.

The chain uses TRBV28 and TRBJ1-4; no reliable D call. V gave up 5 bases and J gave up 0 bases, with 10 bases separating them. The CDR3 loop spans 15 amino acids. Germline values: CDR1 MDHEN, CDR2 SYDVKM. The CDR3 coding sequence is TGTGCCAGCAGTCCGGAGGGAGCAACTAATGAAAAACTGTTTTTT. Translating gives CASSPEGATNEKLFF.

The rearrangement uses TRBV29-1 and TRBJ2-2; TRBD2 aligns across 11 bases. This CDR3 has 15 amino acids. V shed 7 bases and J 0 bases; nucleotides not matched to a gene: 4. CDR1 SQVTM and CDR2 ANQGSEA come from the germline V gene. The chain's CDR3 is CSGLAGGTNTGELFF. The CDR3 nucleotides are TGCAGCGGGCTAGCGGGAGGAACGAACACCGGGGAGCTGTTTTTT.

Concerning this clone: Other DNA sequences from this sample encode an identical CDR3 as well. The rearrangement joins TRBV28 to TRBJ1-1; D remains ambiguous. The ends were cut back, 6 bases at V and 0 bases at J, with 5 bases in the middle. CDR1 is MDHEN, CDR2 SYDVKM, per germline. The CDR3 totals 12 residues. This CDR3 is CASSLLNTEAFF. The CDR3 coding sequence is TGTGCCAGCAGCCTACTGAACACTGAAGCTTTCTTT.